One sample yielded the 13 T cell receptor beta chains listed below, sequenced in a study of T cells in Graves' hyperthyroidism and ophthalmopathy (dated by TCRdb to the late 2010s). Libraries were built with multiplex PCR. The instrument was an Illumina HiSeq 2000. Amplification of TCR beta CDR3 regions was carried out from RNA transcripts. For the first round of RT-PCR on the TCR CDR3, the HTBI primer set was used together with the Qiagen OneStep RT-PCR kit. TCRdb reprocessing: public reads trimmed at Q25 with fastp, clones called with MiXCR, in-frame beta chains kept. A single entry per CDR3 protein holds the most common genes and DNA from its merged rows. Here the sample has 300,000 to 350,000 distinct CDR3 sequences; over 15% occur a single time. Clones ranked in the top ten supply 15% to 17% of the sample. Material: blood. Receptor source: a woman in her thirties or forties with Graves' ophthalmopathy.

The sample holds many counts of this clonotype. The chain couples TRBV20-1 to TRBJ2-7, with a tentative D call TRBD1 (6 bases). Germline assignment: CDR1 DFQATT and CDR2 SNEGSKA (reference sequence). This CDR3 has 14 amino acids. The germline V and J ends were trimmed by 5 bases and 1 base, with 15 bases remaining between them. CDR3 DNA: TGCAGTGCTGTAGATACGGACAGTTCCTACGAGCAGTACTTC. Its protein product is CSAVDTDSSYEQYF.

This clonotype was counted ten times or more. V and J are TRBV6-5 and TRBJ2-7; D perhaps matches TRBD1 (5 bases). Per the germline V gene, CDR1 is MNHEY and CDR2 is SVGAGI. The germline V and J ends were trimmed by 7 bases and 6 bases, with 16 bases remaining between them. The CDR3 is 13 residues long. CDR3 in DNA: TGTGCCAGCACGACAGTGGAAGGGGTCGAGCAGTACTTC. This translates into CASTTVEGVEQYF.

In its sample, this clonotype was seen many times. J is TRBJ1-5 and V is TRBV11-1; no definite D call. Trimming pared 1 base from V and 7 bases from J, leaving 17 bases between. Germline V gives CDR1 SGHAT, CDR2 FQDESV (reference sequence). CDR3 size: 16 residues. DNA of the CDR3: TGTGCCAGCAGCTTAGATGGGCCCCAGACTGGCCAGCCCCAGCATTTT. It translates to CASSLDGPQTGQPQHF.

This clonotype appeared many times. The chain combines TRBV10-1 with TRBJ2-5; D could derive from TRBD1 or TRBD2 (6 bases each). CDR1 is WNHNN, CDR2 SYGVQD, per germline (reference sequence). The V end lost 5 bases, the J end lost 0 bases, and 13 bases lay between the germline ends. This CDR3 contains 15 residues. Here the CDR3 reads CASSLFRGHQETQYF. Written as DNA, the CDR3 is TGCGCCAGCAGTTTATTCCGGGGGCACCAAGAGACCCAGTACTTC.

The sample holds many counts of this clonotype. The CDR3 region is CASRSGGLRELFF. CDR3 nucleotides: TGTGCCAGCAGGAGTGGAGGGCTCCGGGAGCTGTTTTTT. The genes are TRBV12-3 or TRBV12-4 and TRBJ2-2, with D possibly matching TRBD2 (6 bases). The CDR3 spans 13 residues. Trimming took 6 bases from V and 9 from J, leaving 14 bases between them.

This clonotype was detected a few times. V and J are TRBV12-3 or TRBV12-4 and TRBJ1-1; 9 bases align to TRBD1. There are 15 residues in the CDR3. The junction had 9 bases not matched to a gene; V was cut back by 6 bases and J by 4 bases. The CDR3 region is CASSERDREGTEAFF. The CDR3 DNA is TGTGCCAGCAGCGAACGGGACAGGGAGGGCACTGAAGCTTTCTTT.

This clonotype showed up many times. V is TRBV20-1 and J is TRBJ1-1; D gene ambiguous. CDR1 DFQATT and CDR2 SNEGSKA come from the germline V gene (reference sequence). V lost 4 bases and J lost 5, with 14 bases in between. The CDR3 loop spans 13 amino acids. The CDR3 is CSATGRGRTEAFF. For the CDR3, the DNA is TGCAGTGCTACCGGGCGTGGGCGGACTGAAGCTTTCTTT.

At least ten counts were recorded for this clonotype. The CDR3: CASSYSRGGYEQYF. In DNA form, the CDR3 reads TGTGCCAGCAGTTACTCGAGGGGGGGCTACGAGCAGTACTTC. This chain links TRBV6-2 or TRBV6-3 with TRBJ2-7; tentative D call: TRBD2 (7 bases). The CDR3 is made up of 14 amino acids. Trimming shortened V by 0 bases and J by 3 bases, and 9 bases separated the two germline ends. Per germline, CDR1 MNHEY and CDR2 SVGEGT.

This clonotype was seen many times. The chain has TRBV6-1 and TRBJ1-5; D is possibly TRBD1 (6 bases). Trimming took 1 base from V and 6 from J, leaving 10 bases between them. This CDR3 is built from 14 residues. The V gene's germline CDR1 is MNHNS and CDR2 SASEGT. CDR3 residues: CASSEGRGGQPQHF. DNA for the CDR3: TGTGCCAGCAGTGAAGGGCGAGGGGGTCAGCCCCAGCATTTT.

This clonotype has a single count. V and J are TRBV6-5 and TRBJ1-1, with 8 positions matching TRBD1. The V gene end was trimmed by 4 bases and the J gene end by 3 bases; junction bases not matched to a gene: 4. The CDR3 totals 14 residues. Per the germline V gene, CDR1 is MNHEY and CDR2 is SVGAGI. The CDR3 DNA sequence: TGTGCCAGCAGTTCGGACAGGGTAGACACTGAAGCTTTCTTT. Encoded protein: CASSSDRVDTEAFF.

Ten or more counts support this clonotype. The chain couples TRBV29-1 to TRBJ1-5, with 8 bases matching TRBD1. The CDR3 sequence is 13 residues long. Trimming took 7 bases from V and 0 from J; bases not matched to a gene: 2. From germline, CDR1 is SQVTM and CDR2 ANQGSEA. The CDR3 DNA is TGCAGCGCGACAGGGGATAGCAATCAGCCCCAGCATTTT. Translated, it gives CSATGDSNQPQHF. Full variable domain (missing parts from reference TRBV29-1 and TRBJ1-5): SAVISQKPSRDICQRGTSLTIQCQVDSQVTMMFWYRQQPGQSLTLIATANQGSEATYESGFVIDKFPISRPNLTFSTLTVSNMSPEDSSIYLCSATGDSNQPQHFGDGTRLSIL.

About this clonotype itself: This may be a read error: a much more frequent sequence differs by one nucleotide. V is TRBV6-1 and J is TRBJ1-1, with D unresolved. Germline V lookup: CDR1 MNHNS, CDR2 SASEGT. This CDR3 spans 16 amino acids. The CDR3 DNA sequence: TGTGCCAGCAGTCCCCCGTTATGGGCCATGAACGCTGAAGCTTTCTTT. It is translated as CASSPPLWAMNAEAFF.

This clonotype has ten or more counts. The V call is TRBV19, the J call TRBJ1-2; D ambiguous. CDR1 and CDR2 (germline): LNHDA, SQIVND (reference sequence). The CDR3 sequence is 11 residues long. V lost 7 bases and J 4 bases, leaving 7 bases between the germline ends. The CDR3 protein is CASNLPYGYTF. CDR3 in DNA: TGTGCCAGTAATCTCCCCTATGGCTACACCTTC.